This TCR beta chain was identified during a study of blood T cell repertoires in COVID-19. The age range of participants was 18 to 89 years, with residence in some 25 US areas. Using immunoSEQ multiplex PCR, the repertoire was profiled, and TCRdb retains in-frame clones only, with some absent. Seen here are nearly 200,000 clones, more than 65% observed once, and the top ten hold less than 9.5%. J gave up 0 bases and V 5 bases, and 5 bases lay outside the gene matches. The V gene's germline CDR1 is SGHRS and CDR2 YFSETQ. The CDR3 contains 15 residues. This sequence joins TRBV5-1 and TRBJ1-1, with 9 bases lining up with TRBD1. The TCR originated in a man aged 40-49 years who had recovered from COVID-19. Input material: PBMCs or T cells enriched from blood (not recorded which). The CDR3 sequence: CASRQGASLNTEAFF. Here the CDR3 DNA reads TGCGCCAGCAGACAGGGGGCGAGCTTGAACACTGAAGCTTTCTTT.